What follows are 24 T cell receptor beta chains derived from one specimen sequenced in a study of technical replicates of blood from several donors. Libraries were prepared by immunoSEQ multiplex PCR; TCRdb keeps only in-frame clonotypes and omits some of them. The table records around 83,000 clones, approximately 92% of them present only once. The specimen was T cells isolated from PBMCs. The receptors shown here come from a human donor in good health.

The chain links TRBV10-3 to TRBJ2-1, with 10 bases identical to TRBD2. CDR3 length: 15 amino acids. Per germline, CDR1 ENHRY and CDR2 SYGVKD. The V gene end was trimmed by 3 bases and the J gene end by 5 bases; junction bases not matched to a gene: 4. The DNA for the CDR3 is TGTGCCATCAGTGAAAAAGCGGGAGGGAACAATGAGCAGTTCTTC. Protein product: CAISEKAGGNNEQFF.

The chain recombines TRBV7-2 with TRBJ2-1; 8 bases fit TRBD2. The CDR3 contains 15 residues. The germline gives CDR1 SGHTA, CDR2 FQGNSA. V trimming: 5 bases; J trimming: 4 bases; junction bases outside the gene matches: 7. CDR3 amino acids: CASSVSGISYNEQFF. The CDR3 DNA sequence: TGTGCCAGCAGCGTTAGCGGGATCTCTTACAATGAGCAGTTCTTC.

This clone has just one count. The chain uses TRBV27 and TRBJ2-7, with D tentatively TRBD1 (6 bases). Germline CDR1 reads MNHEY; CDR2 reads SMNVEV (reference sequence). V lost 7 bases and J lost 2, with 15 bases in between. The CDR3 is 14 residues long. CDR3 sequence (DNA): TGTGCCAGCAAGCTGAGACAGGCCACCTACGAGCAGTACTTC. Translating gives CASKLRQATYEQYF.

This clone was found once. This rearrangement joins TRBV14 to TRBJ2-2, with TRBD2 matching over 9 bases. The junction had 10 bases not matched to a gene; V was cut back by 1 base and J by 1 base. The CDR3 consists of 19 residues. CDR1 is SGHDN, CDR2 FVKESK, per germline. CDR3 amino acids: CASSQVPRTSDRNTGELFF. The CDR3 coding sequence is TGTGCCAGCAGCCAAGTACCTAGGACTAGCGATAGGAACACCGGGGAGCTGTTTTTT.

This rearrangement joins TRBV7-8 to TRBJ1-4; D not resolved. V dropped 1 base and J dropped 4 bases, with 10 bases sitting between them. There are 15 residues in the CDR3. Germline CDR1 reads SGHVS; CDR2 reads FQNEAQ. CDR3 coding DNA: TGTGCCAGCAGCTTAGTTGGCCGGAGTAATGAAAAACTGTTTTTT. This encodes CASSLVGRSNEKLFF.

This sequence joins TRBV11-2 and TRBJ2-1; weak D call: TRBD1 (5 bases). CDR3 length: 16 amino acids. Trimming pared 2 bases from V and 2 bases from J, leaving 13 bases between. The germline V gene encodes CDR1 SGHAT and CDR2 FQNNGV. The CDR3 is CASSLRSLGAYNEQFF. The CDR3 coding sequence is TGTGCCAGCAGCTTACGTAGCTTAGGGGCCTACAATGAGCAGTTCTTC. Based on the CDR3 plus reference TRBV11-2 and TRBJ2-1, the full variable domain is EAGVAQSPRYKIIEKRQSVAFWCNPISGHATLYWYQQILGQGPKLLIQFQNNGVVDDSQLPKDRFSAERLKGVDSTLKIQPAKLEDSAVYLCASSLRSLGAYNEQFFGPGTRLTVL.

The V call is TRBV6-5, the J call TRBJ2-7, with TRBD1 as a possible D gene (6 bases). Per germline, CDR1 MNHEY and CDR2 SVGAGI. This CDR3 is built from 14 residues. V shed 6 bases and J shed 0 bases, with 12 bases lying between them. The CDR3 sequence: CASRQDRNSYEQYF. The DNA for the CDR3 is TGTGCCAGCAGGCAGGACAGAAACTCCTACGAGCAGTACTTC.

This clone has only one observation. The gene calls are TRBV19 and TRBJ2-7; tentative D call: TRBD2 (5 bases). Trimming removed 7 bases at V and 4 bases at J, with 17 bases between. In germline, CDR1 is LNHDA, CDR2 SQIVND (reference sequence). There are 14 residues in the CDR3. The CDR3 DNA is TGTGCCAGTAAGCTTGGTGTCGGAGGTTACGAGCAGTACTTC. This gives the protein CASKLGVGGYEQYF.

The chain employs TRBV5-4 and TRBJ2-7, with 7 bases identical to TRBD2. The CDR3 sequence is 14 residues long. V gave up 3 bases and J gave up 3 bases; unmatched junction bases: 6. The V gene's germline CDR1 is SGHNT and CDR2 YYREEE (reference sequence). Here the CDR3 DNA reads TGTGCCAGCAGCTCCCTTGGGAGGGGCTACGAGCAGTACTTC. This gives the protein CASSSLGRGYEQYF. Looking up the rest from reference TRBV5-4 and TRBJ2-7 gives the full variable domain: ETGVTQSPTHLIKTRGQQVTLRCSSQSGHNTVSWYQQALGQGPQFIFQYYREEENGRGNFPPRFSGLQFPNYSSELNVNALELDDSALYLCASSSLGRGYEQYFGPGTRLTVT.

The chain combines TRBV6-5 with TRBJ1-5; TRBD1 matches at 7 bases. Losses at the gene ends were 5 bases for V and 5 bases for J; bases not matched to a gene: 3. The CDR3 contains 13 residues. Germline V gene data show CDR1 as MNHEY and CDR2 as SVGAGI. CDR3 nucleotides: TGTGCCAGCAGTAGGCAGGGGGATCAGCCCCAGCATTTT. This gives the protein CASSRQGDQPQHF.

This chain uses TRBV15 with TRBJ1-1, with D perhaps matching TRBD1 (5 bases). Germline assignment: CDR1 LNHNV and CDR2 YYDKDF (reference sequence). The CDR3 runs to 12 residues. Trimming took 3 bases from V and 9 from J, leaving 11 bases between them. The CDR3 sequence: CATSSFRVKAFF. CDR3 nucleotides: TGTGCCACCAGCAGTTTCAGGGTCAAAGCTTTCTTT.

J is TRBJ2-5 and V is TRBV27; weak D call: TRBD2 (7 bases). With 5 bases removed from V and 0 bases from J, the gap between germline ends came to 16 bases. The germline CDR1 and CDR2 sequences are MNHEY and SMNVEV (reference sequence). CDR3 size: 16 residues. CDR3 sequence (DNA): TGTGCCAGCAGTCCTTCGGGGGGCTGGTACCAAGAGACCCAGTACTTC. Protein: CASSPSGGWYQETQYF.

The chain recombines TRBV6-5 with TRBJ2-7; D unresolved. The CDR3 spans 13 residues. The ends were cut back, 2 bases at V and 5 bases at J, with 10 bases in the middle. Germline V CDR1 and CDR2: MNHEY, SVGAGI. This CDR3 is CASSYASSDEQYF. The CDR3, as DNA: TGTGCCAGCAGTTACGCCTCGTCGGACGAGCAGTACTTC.

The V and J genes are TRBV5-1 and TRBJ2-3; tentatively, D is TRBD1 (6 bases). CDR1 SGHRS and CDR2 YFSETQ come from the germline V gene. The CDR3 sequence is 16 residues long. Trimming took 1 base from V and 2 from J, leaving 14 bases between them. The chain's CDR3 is CASSLWRQEDTDTQYF. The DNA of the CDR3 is TGCGCCAGCAGCTTGTGGCGACAGGAGGACACAGATACGCAGTATTTT.

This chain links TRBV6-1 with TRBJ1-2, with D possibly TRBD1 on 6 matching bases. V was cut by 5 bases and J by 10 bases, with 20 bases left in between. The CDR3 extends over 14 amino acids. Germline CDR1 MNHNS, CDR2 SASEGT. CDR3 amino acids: CASSTHRVTGDYTF. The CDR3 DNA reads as TGTGCCAGCAGTACCCACAGGGTGACGGGTGACTACACCTTC.

The CDR3 spells CVKLGIGGDGYTF. DNA for the CDR3: TGTGTCAAACTCGGGATAGGGGGAGATGGCTACACCTTC. V gene TRBV2 combines with J gene TRBJ1-2, with D tentatively TRBD1 (6 bases). CDR3 length: 13 amino acids. Germline V gives CDR1 SNHLY, CDR2 FYNNEI.

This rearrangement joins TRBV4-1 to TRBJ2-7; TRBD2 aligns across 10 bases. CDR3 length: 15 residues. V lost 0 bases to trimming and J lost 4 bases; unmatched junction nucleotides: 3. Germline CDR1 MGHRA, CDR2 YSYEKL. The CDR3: CASSQEVAGGYEQYF. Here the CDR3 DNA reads TGCGCCAGCAGCCAAGAGGTAGCGGGAGGTTACGAGCAGTACTTC.

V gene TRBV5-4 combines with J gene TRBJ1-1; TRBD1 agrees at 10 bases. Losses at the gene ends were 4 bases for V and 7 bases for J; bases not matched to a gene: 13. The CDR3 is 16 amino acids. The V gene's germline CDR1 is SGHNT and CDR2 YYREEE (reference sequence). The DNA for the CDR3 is TGTGCCAGCAGCCACAACCCCGGGACAGGGGATGGTGAAGCTTTCTTT. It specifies CASSHNPGTGDGEAFF.

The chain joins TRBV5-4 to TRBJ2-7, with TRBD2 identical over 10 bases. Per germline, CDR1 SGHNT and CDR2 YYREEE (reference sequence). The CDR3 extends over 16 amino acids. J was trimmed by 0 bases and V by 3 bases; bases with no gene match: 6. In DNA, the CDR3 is TGTGCCAGCAGCTCCAGGACTAGCGGCCCCTCCTACGAGCAGTACTTC. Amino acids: CASSSRTSGPSYEQYF.

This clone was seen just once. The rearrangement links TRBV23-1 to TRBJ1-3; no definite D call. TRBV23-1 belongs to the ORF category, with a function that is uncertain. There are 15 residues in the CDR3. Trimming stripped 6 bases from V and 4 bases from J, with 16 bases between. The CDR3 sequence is CASSRGSTRGNTIYF. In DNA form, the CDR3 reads TGCGCCAGCAGCCGCGGGTCTACAAGAGGAAACACCATATATTTT.

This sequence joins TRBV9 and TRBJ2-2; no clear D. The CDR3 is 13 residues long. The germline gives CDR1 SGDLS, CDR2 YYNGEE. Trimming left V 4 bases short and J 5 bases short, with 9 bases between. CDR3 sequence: CASSPSWTGELFF. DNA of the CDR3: TGTGCCAGCAGCCCTAGTTGGACCGGGGAGCTGTTTTTT.

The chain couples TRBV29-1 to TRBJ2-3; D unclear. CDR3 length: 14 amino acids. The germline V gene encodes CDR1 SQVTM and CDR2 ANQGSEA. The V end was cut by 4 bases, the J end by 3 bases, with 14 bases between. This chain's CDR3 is CSVGETTLTDTQYF. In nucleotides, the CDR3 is TGCAGCGTTGGTGAAACTACCCTTACAGATACGCAGTATTTT.

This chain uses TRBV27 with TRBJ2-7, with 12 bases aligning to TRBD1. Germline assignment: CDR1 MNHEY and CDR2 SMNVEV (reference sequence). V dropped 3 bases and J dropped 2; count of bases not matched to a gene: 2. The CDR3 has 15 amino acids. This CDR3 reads CASSLGTGGPYEQYF. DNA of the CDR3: TGTGCCAGCAGTTTGGGGACAGGGGGCCCCTACGAGCAGTACTTC.

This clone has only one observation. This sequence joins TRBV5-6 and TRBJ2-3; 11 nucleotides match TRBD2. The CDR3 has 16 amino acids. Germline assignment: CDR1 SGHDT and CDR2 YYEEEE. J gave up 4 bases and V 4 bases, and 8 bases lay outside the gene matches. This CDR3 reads CASSRGTSGDPDTQYF. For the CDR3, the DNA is TGTGCCAGCAGCAGAGGGACTAGCGGAGACCCAGATACGCAGTATTTT.